The T cell receptor beta chain described here comes from a study of blood T cell repertoires in COVID-19. Assay used: immunoSEQ multiplex PCR; TCRdb lists only in-frame clones, some missing. The top ten clones hold approximately 4.2% of a sample with about 79,000 clones, around 90% of them seen once. Trimming left V 6 bases short and J 2 bases short, with 10 bases between. The germline V gene encodes CDR1 MDHEN and CDR2 SYDVKM. The CDR3 contains 13 residues. The clonotype was recovered from a man aged 45 to 65 with active COVID-19. Sequencing was performed on peripheral blood. The chain combines TRBV28 with TRBJ1-2; weak D call: TRBD1 (6 bases). As DNA, the CDR3 is TGTGCCAGCAGGGGAGGGGGGAACTATGGCTACACCTTC. Its protein product is CASRGGGNYGYTF.